Detailed here is one TCR beta chain. Amplification of TCR beta CDR3 regions used RNA as the template. A first-round RT-PCR of the TCR CDR3 used the HTBI primer set. TCRdb reprocessed the multiplex PCR reads via MiXCR and lists one record per CDR3 protein. The sample includes around 300,000 distinct CDR3 sequences, roughly 14% seen only once; the top ten take roughly 25%. This record belongs to a study of T cells in Graves' hyperthyroidism and ophthalmopathy. The length of the CDR3 is 12 residues. Trimming took off 7 bases at V and 8 bases at J, with 12 bases between the two ends. Germline values: CDR1 SNHLY, CDR2 FYNNEI.

This TCR derives from a woman aged 25 to 39 with Graves' hyperthyroidism. The chain recombines TRBV2 with TRBJ2-1; TRBD2 is a possible D gene (6 bases). The sequencing input was blood. The CDR3 loop reads CASIPGGDEQFF. CDR3 nucleotide sequence: TGTGCCAGCATCCCAGGCGGGGATGAGCAGTTCTTC.